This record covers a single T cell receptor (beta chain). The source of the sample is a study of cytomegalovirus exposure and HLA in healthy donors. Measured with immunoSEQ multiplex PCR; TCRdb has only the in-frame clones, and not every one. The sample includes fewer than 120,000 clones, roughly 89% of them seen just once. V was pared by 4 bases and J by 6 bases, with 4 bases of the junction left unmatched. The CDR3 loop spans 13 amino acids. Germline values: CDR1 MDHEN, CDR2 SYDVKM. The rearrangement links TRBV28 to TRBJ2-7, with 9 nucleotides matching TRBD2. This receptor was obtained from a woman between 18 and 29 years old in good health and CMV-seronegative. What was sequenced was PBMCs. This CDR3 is CASSSGTSPEQYF. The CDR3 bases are TGTGCCAGCAGTTCTGGGACTAGCCCCGAGCAGTACTTC.